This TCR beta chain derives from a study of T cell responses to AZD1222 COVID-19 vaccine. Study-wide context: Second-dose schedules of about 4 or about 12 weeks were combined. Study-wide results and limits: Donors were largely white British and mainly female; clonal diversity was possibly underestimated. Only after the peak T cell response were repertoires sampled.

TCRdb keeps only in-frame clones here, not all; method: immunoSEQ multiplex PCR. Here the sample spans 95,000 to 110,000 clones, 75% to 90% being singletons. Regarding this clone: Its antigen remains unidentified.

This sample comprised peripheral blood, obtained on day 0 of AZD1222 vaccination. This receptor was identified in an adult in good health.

CDR3 protein: CASRSVRNTEAFF. The DNA for the CDR3 is TGTGCCAGCAGGTCGGTCCGGAACACTGAAGCTTTCTTT. V usage is TRBV14 and J usage is TRBJ1-1; D gene unclear. V was pared by 6 bases and J by 1 base, with 9 bases between. The CDR3 totals 13 residues. Germline V gene data show CDR1 as SGHDN and CDR2 as FVKESK.